This TCR beta chain was captured by sequencing in a study of blood T cell dynamics during melanoma immunotherapy (dated by TCRdb to about 2020). About the full investigation: All patients had metastatic melanoma and were given first-line pembrolizumab or nivolumab plus ipilimumab as standard of care in the United Kingdom. Consecutive patients formed a training cohort, and a further independent group of patients from the same centre was pooled into an external validation set. To find early correlates of response, the study profiled the peripheral T cell receptor repertoires of patients with metastatic melanoma both before and after one cycle of checkpoint inhibitor therapy. Broader findings and caveats from the paper: The study could not determine whether the T cell clones driving repertoire changes were melanoma-specific or reflected general immune activation. Patients who later achieved disease control showed a bifurcated PBMC repertoire reorganization at W3, with increased clonality or increased diversity, unlike progressors. The relatively small sample size was acknowledged as potentially limiting generalization of the results.

For every bulk PBMC sample, a fixed 350 ng of DNA was loaded. TCR beta CDR3 sequences were amplified from genomic DNA using the immunoSEQ TCRb Assay kit according to manufacturer instructions. The KAPA Library Quantification Kit for Illumina platforms was used to quantify pooled libraries by qPCR. Pooled libraries were sequenced on an Illumina NextSeq 500, clustered at 0.6-1.1 pM. Regarding the original processing steps: TCR data were analyzed using immunoSEQ ANALYZER and the R LymphoSeq package. A rearrangement efficiency score was calculated as productive divided by the sum of productive and non-productive CDR3 sequences. Clonality was measured with the Gini coefficient and diversity with the Renyi index at alpha=1, and both measures were compared pairwise between timepoints within each patient. Clonal relatedness, based on an edit distance of 3, and repertoire similarity, based on the Bhattacharyya coefficient, were both computed in LymphoSeq. Linear discriminant analysis on week-3 changes in clonality and diversity was built with the R MASS and caret packages to classify response. Here the immuneACCESS table is served through TCRdb, limited to in-frame sequences with V and J called. Missing clones are a known gap in these copies; in checked studies unresolved V genes cover under half, and the rest lacks a known reason. V and J calls plus clone size are reproduced from that table; the DNA served to infer D and trimming. The sample yields about 9,600 clones; roughly nine tenths were counted once. Jointly, the top ten make up about 9.5% of the sample.

The sample's time point label, in plain terms: pre-treatment baseline. Blood samples were taken at two points: before treatment (T0) and at week 3 (W3), which came after the first cycle of checkpoint blockade. Except for a couple of patients with rapid clinical progression, response was assessed 12 weeks after the first infusion by RECIST 1.1; disease control meant complete response, partial response or stable disease. Any patient who had received prior systemic cancer treatment, was on concomitant immunosuppressant therapy or had synchronous other active malignancies was excluded. To track both circulating cells and T cell turnover, TCR beta was sequenced from bulk PBMC as well as from plasma cell-free DNA. Lymphoprep and SepMate tubes were used to isolate PBMC from blood, and red cell lysis was then performed. QIAamp DNA Blood Mini kits were used to extract DNA from both PBMC and sorted T cell subsets.

CDR1 and CDR2, looked up from the germline V gene (reference sequence), are SEHNR and FQNEAQ. The germline V and J ends show losses of 2 bases and 6 bases respectively, and no gene match explains 5 bases of the junction. The CDR3 starts with the cysteine, ends with the phenylalanine, and has 14 residues. Only the CDR3 portion is preserved as DNA: 42 bases, with reading frame beginning at the first base. About this clone: Which antigen it targets is not known. It has no much larger one-base neighbor in the sample; base qualities were not kept.

The TCR comes from a human donor with melanoma. The V and J genes are TRBV7-9 and TRBJ1-1; 8 central bases correspond to TRBD1. Here the sequenced sample was blood, taken from a patient treated with checkpoint blockade. The DNA sequence follows: TGTGCCAGCAGCTTAATGCAGGGGGCGCCTGAAGCTTTCTTT. It is translated as CASSLMQGAPEAFF.